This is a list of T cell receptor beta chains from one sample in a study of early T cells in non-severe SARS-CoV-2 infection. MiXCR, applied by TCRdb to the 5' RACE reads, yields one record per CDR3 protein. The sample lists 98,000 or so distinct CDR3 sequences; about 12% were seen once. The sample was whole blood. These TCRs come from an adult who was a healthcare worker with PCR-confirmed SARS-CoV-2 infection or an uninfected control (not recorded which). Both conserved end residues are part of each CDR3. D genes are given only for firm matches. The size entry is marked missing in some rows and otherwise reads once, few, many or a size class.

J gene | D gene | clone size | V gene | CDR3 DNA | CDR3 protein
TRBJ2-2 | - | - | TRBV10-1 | TGCGCCAGCAGCAGGGAGGACACCGGGGAGCTGTTTTTT | CASSREDTGELFF
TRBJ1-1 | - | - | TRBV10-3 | TGTGCCATCAGTGTTGGACAGCCCCCCTTTCTGAACACTGAAGCTTTCTTT | CAISVGQPPFLNTEAFF
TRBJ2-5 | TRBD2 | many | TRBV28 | TGTGCCAGCAGTTTTTCTAGCGGAAAGACCCAGTACTTC | CASSFSSGKTQYF
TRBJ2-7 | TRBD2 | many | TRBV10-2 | TGCGCCAGCAGTGAGAGGACTAGCGGGAGGGGGCACGAGCAGTACTTC | CASSERTSGRGHEQYF
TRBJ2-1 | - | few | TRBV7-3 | TGTGCCAGCAGCTTGAGTTATAGCGATGAGCAGTTCTTC | CASSLSYSDEQFF
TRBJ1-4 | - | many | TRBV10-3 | TGTGCCATCAGTGAATATGAAAAACTGTTTTTT | CAISEYEKLFF
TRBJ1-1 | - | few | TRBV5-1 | TGCGCCAGCAGCTTGGCCGGGGGGCTGAACACTGAAGCTTTCTTT | CASSLAGGLNTEAFF
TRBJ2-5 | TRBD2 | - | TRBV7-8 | TGTGCCAGCAGCTCGGGGACTAGTCGGGAGACCCAGTACTTC | CASSSGTSRETQYF
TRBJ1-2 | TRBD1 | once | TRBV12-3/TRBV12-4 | TGTGCCAGCAGTTTACACCGGGGACAGTCCCCGAATGGCTACACCTTC | CASSLHRGQSPNGYTF
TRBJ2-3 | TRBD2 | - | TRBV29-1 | TGCAGCGTTGGGAGGACTAGCGCCATCACAGATACGCAGTATTTT | CSVGRTSAITDTQYF
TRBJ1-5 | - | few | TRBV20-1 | TGCAGTGCCCAAACAGGGCTGAATCAGCCCCAGCATTTT | CSAQTGLNQPQHF
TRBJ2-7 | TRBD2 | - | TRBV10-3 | TGTGCCATCAGTCCTTTAGCGGGGATGATCTCCTACGAGCAGTACTTC | CAISPLAGMISYEQYF
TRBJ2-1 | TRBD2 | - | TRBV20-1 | TGCAGTGCTAGCCGGCTGTTAGGTAGCGGGTTCGTCAGCTCCTACAATGAGCAGTTCTTC | CSASRLLGSGFVSSYNEQFF
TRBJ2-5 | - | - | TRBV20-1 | TGCAGTCCGTTTTACAGGGAAGAGACCCAGTACTTC | CSPFYREETQYF
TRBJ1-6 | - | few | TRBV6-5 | TGTGCCAGTAGCCGGACGCTAAGCTCCTATAATTCACCCCTCCATTTT | CASSRTLSSYNSPLHF
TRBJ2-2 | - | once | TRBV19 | TGTGCCAGTAGTCCCCTGAGGGAGACCGGGGTGCTGTTTTTT | CASSPLRETGVLFF
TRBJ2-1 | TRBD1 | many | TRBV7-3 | TGTGCCAGCAGCTTAGTAATAGGGGGCCACAATGAGCAGTTCTTC | CASSLVIGGHNEQFF
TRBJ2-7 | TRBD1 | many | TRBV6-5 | TGTGCCAGCAGTTACCGGACAGGGCAGTACTTC | CASSYRTGQYF